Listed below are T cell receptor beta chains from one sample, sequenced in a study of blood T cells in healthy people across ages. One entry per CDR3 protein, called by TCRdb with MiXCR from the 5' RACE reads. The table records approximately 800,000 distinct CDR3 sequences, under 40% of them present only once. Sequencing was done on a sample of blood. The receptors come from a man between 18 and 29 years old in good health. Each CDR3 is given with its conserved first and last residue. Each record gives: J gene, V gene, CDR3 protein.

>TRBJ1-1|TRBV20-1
CSARDLNTEAFF
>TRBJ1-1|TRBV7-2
CASSDDRGNTEAFF
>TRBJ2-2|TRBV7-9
CASSSTGGNTGELFF
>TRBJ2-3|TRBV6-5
CASSSTADTQYF
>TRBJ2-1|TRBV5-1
CASSPGGPGNEQFF
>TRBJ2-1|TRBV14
CASSQSGLAAPAFF
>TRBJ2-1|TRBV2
CASRAPGTPSYNEQFF
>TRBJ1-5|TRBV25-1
CARGAYSNQPQHF
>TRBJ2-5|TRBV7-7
CASSLVPEQETQYF
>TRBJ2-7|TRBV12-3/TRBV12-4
CATARDRSYEQYF
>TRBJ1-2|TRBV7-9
CASSYLDRVIGYTF
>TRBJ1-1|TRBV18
CASSADGKMNTEAFF
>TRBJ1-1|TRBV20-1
CSASQQVNTEAFF
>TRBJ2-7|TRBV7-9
CASSVHTGTGASYEQYF
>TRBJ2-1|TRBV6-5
CASSYEADYNEQFF